The 4 T cell receptor beta chains listed next were all sequenced from one sample in a study of control samples from healthy donors and cancer patients. Method: immunoSEQ multiplex PCR; TCRdb's copy keeps in-frame clones and lacks some. The sample holds 90,000 to 130,000 clones; approximately 84% are singletons and the top ten take 6.5%. Sequencing input: blood. These receptors came from a man younger than 30 in good health.

This clone was seen a few times. The CDR3 nucleotides read TGTGCCAGCTCCCGGGGAGCAACCAACTATGGCTACACCTTC. This encodes CASSRGATNYGYTF. The chain has TRBV18 and TRBJ1-2; no firm D call. CDR1 is KGHSH, CDR2 LQKENI, per germline. The CDR3 loop spans 14 amino acids. The V and J ends lost 6 bases and 2 bases respectively, with 13 bases between them.

The rearrangement uses TRBV6-2 or TRBV6-3 and TRBJ2-2; D unresolved. CDR3 length: 16 residues. CDR1 is MNHEY, CDR2 SVGEGT, per germline. V shed 1 base and J shed 5 bases, with 14 bases lying between them. The CDR3 spells CASSYLGPLGTGELFF. The CDR3 DNA sequence: TGTGCCAGCAGTTACTTAGGGCCCCTGGGGACCGGGGAGCTGTTTTTT.

This clone was found once. The rearrangement joins TRBV9 to TRBJ1-6; D is unclear. CDR1 is SGDLS, CDR2 YYNGEE, per germline. The CDR3 consists of 13 residues. V was trimmed by 6 bases and J by 10 bases, leaving 14 bases between them. In DNA, the CDR3 is TGTGCCAGCACCGTGGCCTCGGGGTCACCCCTCCACTTT. Amino acid sequence: CASTVASGSPLHF.

The table lists this clone with a few counts. The chain recombines TRBV24-1 with TRBJ2-1, with D possibly TRBD2 on 6 matching bases. Germline assignment: CDR1 KGHDR and CDR2 SFDVKD. The CDR3 runs to 13 residues. Trimming shortened V by 5 bases and J by 8 bases, and 12 bases separated the two germline ends. The CDR3 region has the DNA TGTGCCACCAGTGGGGCGGGGCTGGATGAGCAGTTCTTC. Amino acids: CATSGAGLDEQFF.